This section outlines one T cell receptor (beta chain) sequence together with its context. The antigen is not known. The data stem from a study of T cell repertoires in cytomegalovirus infection. At the level of the study: Matching HLA type, along with CMV infection, was indicated by public TCR beta signatures.

Study results and limitations: Carriers of CMV and the relevant HLA type were discriminated by public TCR beta frequency. Clonotypes of TCR beta that were HLA-C-restricted and CMV-specific dominated the ex vivo response.

From the reads, TCRdb called clonotypes with MiXCR, one entry per CDR3 protein. The sample lists some 280,000 distinct CDR3 sequences, roughly 13% occurring once. The V end was cut by 6 bases, the J end by 8 bases, with 16 bases between. CDR1 and CDR2 (germline): LNHDA, SQIVND (reference sequence). This CDR3 contains 13 residues. The chain joins TRBV19 to TRBJ1-2; D perhaps matches TRBD1 (5 bases). The source material was PBMCs. The clonotype originates from a human donor in good health (CMV status not recorded). Some clones in this sample may be carry-over from other donors' samples. For the CDR3, the DNA is TGTGCCAGTAGGAACGGGGGGTTAGCCGGCTACACCTTC. Residues: CASRNGGLAGYTF.